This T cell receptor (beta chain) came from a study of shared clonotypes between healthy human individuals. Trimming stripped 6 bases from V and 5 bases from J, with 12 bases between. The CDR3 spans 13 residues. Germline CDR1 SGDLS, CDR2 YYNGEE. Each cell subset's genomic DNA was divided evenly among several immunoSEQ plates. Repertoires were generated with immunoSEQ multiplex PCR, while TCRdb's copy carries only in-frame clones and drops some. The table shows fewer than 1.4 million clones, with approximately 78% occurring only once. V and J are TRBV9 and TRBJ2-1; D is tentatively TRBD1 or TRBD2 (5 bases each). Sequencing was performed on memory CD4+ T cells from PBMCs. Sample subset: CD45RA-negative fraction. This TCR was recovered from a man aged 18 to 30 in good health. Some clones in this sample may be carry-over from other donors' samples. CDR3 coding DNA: TGTGCCAGCAACACCCCGGGGCACAATGAGCAGTTCTTC. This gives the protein CASNTPGHNEQFF. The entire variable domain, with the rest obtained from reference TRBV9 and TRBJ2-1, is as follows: DSGVTQTPKHLITATGQRVTLRCSPRSGDLSVYWYQQSLDQGLQFLIQYYNGEERAKGNILERFSAQQFPDLHSELNLSSLELGDSALYFCASNTPGHNEQFFGPGTRLTVL.